The 24 T cell receptor beta chains below come from one sample, sequenced in a study of identical twins. From the 5' RACE reads, TCRdb called clonotypes with MiXCR, one entry per CDR3 protein. The data hold about 300,000 distinct CDR3 sequences, with approximately 13% observed a single time. This same sample was also part of a study on yellow fever vaccine responses in identical twins.

Sequencing was done on a sample of CD8+ T cells sorted from blood. The receptors originated from a woman between 18 and 30 years old in good health.

This clonotype was seen repeatedly, ten times or more. The chain is built from TRBV29-1 and TRBJ1-1; D unclear. The germline V gene encodes CDR1 SQVTM and CDR2 ANQGSEA. Trimming stripped 4 bases from V and 2 bases from J, with 11 bases between. The CDR3 runs to 13 residues. CDR3 sequence reads: CSVGLGENTEAFF. In DNA form, the CDR3 reads TGCAGCGTTGGGCTTGGAGAAAACACTGAAGCTTTCTTT.

CDR3 sequence reads: CASSPNSGGPHNEQFF. The CDR3, as DNA: TGTGCCAGCAGCCCCAACTCGGGGGGACCGCACAATGAGCAGTTCTTC. The V and J genes are TRBV4-2 and TRBJ2-1; TRBD2 matches at 7 bases. The germline gives CDR1 LGHNA, CDR2 YNFKEQ. This CDR3 contains 16 residues. The ends lost 4 bases at V and 5 bases at J; junction bases unmatched: 11.

The chain uses TRBV7-9 and TRBJ1-4; D is unclear. From germline, CDR1 is SEHNR and CDR2 FQNEAQ (reference sequence). V gave up 3 bases and J gave up 8 bases, with 13 bases separating them. CDR3 length: 14 residues. The CDR3 loop reads CASSLVEGREKLFF. The CDR3 region has the DNA TGTGCCAGCAGCTTGGTGGAGGGTCGGGAAAAACTGTTTTTT.

The chain carries TRBV28 and TRBJ2-3; 10 bases fit TRBD2. J lost 0 bases, V lost 7 bases, and 4 bases had no gene match. Germline-derived CDR1 and CDR2 are MDHEN and SYDVKM. The CDR3 runs 15 residues. The CDR3 spells CASTWTSGSTDTQYF. DNA for the CDR3: TGTGCCAGCACCTGGACTAGCGGAAGCACAGATACGCAGTATTTT.

The rearrangement joins TRBV5-5 to TRBJ2-2; D is ambiguous. The CDR3 contains 13 residues. Germline V gene sequence: CDR1 SGHKS, CDR2 YYEKEE (reference sequence). V dropped 2 bases and J dropped 8 bases, with 10 bases sitting between them. CDR3 protein: CASSFMVAGELFF. The CDR3 DNA reads as TGTGCCAGCAGCTTCATGGTCGCGGGGGAGCTGTTTTTT.

The rearrangement links TRBV10-2 to TRBJ2-7; D gene unclear. The germline V gene encodes CDR1 WSHSY and CDR2 SAAADI. CDR3 length equals 14 residues. The V end was cut by 5 bases, the J end by 0 bases, with 11 bases between. CDR3 sequence: CASSRRPSSYEQYV. CDR3 sequence (DNA): TGCGCCAGCAGTCGCAGACCTAGCTCCTACGAGCAGTACGTC.

This sequence joins TRBV11-3 and TRBJ2-7, with D perhaps TRBD1 (5 bases). The CDR3 has 15 amino acids. The germline V gene has CDR1 SGHNT and CDR2 YENEEA. Trimming took off 1 base at V and 4 bases at J, with 14 bases between the two ends. The CDR3 DNA follows: TGTGCCAGCAGCTTAGGGCCAGGGCGTTCTTACGAGCAGTACTTC. Protein: CASSLGPGRSYEQYF.

This chain uses TRBV28 with TRBJ1-2; TRBD1 aligns across 7 bases. Germline V gives CDR1 MDHEN, CDR2 SYDVKM. CDR3 length equals 17 residues. J gave up 1 base and V 1 base, and 9 bases lay outside the gene matches. Written as DNA, the CDR3 is TGTGCCAGCAGTTTATTGGCAGGGGGAACCCGTAACTATGGCTACACCTTC. This codes for CASSLLAGGTRNYGYTF.

This chain links TRBV10-1 with TRBJ2-5, with 14 bases lining up with TRBD2. V shed 6 bases, J shed 5 bases, and the junction held 11 bases outside the gene matches. The CDR3 is 17 amino acids. Germline values: CDR1 WNHNN, CDR2 SYGVQD (reference sequence). The CDR3 coding sequence is TGCGCCAGCAGCGATACTCGGACTAGCGGGGGGATGGAGACCCAGTACTTC. Translating it yields CASSDTRTSGGMETQYF.

This clonotype came up a few times. The chain uses TRBV5-6 and TRBJ2-7; the D call may be TRBD1 or TRBD2 (7 bases each). V was shortened by 4 bases and J by 2 bases, with 13 bases between the two germline ends. CDR1 SGHDT and CDR2 YYEEEE come from the germline V gene. The CDR3 loop spans 14 amino acids. The CDR3 nucleotides are TGTGCCAGCAGCCAGGGGGACTATACCTACGAGCAGTACTTC. This encodes CASSQGDYTYEQYF.

This clonotype was counted at least ten times. The gene calls are TRBV6-1 and TRBJ2-7; 10 bases map to TRBD1. With 1 base clipped from V and 6 bases from J, the junction kept 3 bases outside the gene matches. Looked up from germline, CDR1 is MNHNS and CDR2 is SASEGT. The CDR3 totals 14 residues. CDR3 amino acids: CASSEGDRGLEQYV. For the CDR3, the DNA is TGTGCCAGCAGTGAAGGGGACAGGGGTCTCGAGCAGTACGTC.

This chain connects TRBV25-1 to TRBJ2-1; 12 bases fit TRBD2. The V and J ends lost 6 bases and 0 bases, in that order; junction bases with no gene match: 21. The CDR3 extends over 22 amino acids. Germline CDR1 reads MGHDK; CDR2 reads SYGVNS. CDR3 amino acids: CASSYPQGVMTSGGSSYNEQFF. In nucleotides, the CDR3 is TGTGCCAGCAGCTATCCACAGGGGGTGATGACTAGCGGGGGAAGCTCCTACAATGAGCAGTTCTTC.

The V gene is TRBV12-3 or TRBV12-4, the J gene TRBJ2-7; D may be TRBD1 (5 bases). This CDR3 has 14 residues. The V gene lost 3 bases and the J gene lost 5 bases, with 14 bases spanning the gap. CDR3 in DNA: TGTGCCAGCAGTTTTACCGGGCCGGACAACGAGCAGTACTTC. Encoded protein: CASSFTGPDNEQYF.

The chain carries TRBV19 and TRBJ2-1; possibly TRBD1 for D (6 bases). V was clipped by 1 base and J by 12 bases, with 10 bases between them. Germline CDR1 reads LNHDA; CDR2 reads SQIVND (reference sequence). There are 12 residues in the CDR3. The CDR3 DNA follows: TGTGCCAGTAGTATAGGGGGGCGGTTGCAGTTCTTC. Residues: CASSIGGRLQFF.

This clonotype was counted only a few times. The J gene is TRBJ2-7, the V gene TRBV6-5; tentatively, D is TRBD1 (6 bases). The CDR3 consists of 14 residues. V was trimmed by 2 bases and J by 6 bases, leaving 14 bases between them. Germline CDR1 and CDR2: MNHEY and SVGAGI. The CDR3 region has the DNA TGTGCCAGCAGTTACGCAGGGGCTTCGGGCGAGCAGTACTTC. Translated: CASSYAGASGEQYF.

This clonotype was found many times. J is TRBJ2-5 and V is TRBV9; D unresolved. Germline loops: CDR1 SGDLS, CDR2 YYNGEE. The V gene lost 4 bases and the J gene lost 5 bases, with 15 bases spanning the gap. The CDR3 consists of 14 residues. This CDR3 reads CASSPSPTMETQYF. CDR3 nucleotide sequence: TGTGCCAGCAGCCCCTCACCCACGATGGAGACCCAGTACTTC.

CDR3 sequence: CASSAGLAGMVREQFF. The CDR3 nucleotides are TGTGCCAGCAGCGCCGGACTAGCGGGAATGGTACGTGAGCAGTTCTTC. This sequence joins TRBV7-2 and TRBJ2-1, with 12 bases identical to TRBD2. CDR1 SGHTA and CDR2 FQGNSA come from the germline V gene. Trimming at V came to 5 bases and at J to 9 bases, leaving 11 bases not matched to a gene. The CDR3 is 16 amino acids. Full variable domain (remainder filled in from reference TRBV7-2 and TRBJ2-1): GAGVSQSPSNKVTEKGKDVELRCDPISGHTALYWYRQSLGQGLEFLIYFQGNSAPDKSGLPSDRFSAERTGGSVSTLTIQRTQQEDSAVYLCASSAGLAGMVREQFFGPGTRLTVL.

This clonotype turned up a few times. V gene TRBV9 combines with J gene TRBJ2-3; possible D gene TRBD1, 5 bases. The CDR3 sequence is 14 residues long. With 4 bases removed from V and 4 bases from J, the gap between germline ends came to 13 bases. The germline CDR1 and CDR2 sequences are SGDLS and YYNGEE. CDR3 nucleotides: TGTGCCAGCAGCTCCGGACATCCTGCAGATACGCAGTATTTT. It translates to CASSSGHPADTQYF. Based on the CDR3 plus reference TRBV9 and TRBJ2-3, the full variable domain is DSGVTQTPKHLITATGQRVTLRCSPRSGDLSVYWYQQSLDQGLQFLIQYYNGEERAKGNILERFSAQQFPDLHSELNLSSLELGDSALYFCASSSGHPADTQYFGPGTRLTVL.

Only a few counts were recorded for this clonotype. The genes are TRBV4-2 and TRBJ2-7; 9 bases line up with TRBD1. Trimming at V came to 0 bases and at J to 7 bases, leaving 16 bases not matched to a gene. Germline loops: CDR1 LGHNA, CDR2 YNFKEQ. The CDR3 sequence is 18 residues long. Here the CDR3 reads CASSQEHGTGYSLGEQYF. CDR3 DNA: TGTGCCAGCAGCCAAGAACACGGGACAGGGTACTCTTTGGGGGAGCAGTACTTC.

This rearrangement joins TRBV28 to TRBJ1-1; D remains unclear. CDR1 and CDR2 (germline): MDHEN, SYDVKM. This CDR3 spans 13 amino acids. V gave up 10 bases and J gave up 0 bases, with 12 bases separating them. CDR3 coding DNA: TGTGCCATCTCAAGAAACGTGAACACTGAAGCTTTCTTT. It translates to CAISRNVNTEAFF. The whole variable domain, remainder taken from reference TRBV28 and TRBJ1-1, is DVKVTQSSRYLVKRTGEKVFLECVQDMDHENMFWYRQDPGLGLRLIYFSYDVKMKEKGDIPEGYSVSREKKERFSLILESASTNQTSMYLCAISRNVNTEAFFGQGTRLTVV.

V is TRBV20-1 and J is TRBJ1-1; D gene ambiguous. The CDR3 contains 14 residues. CDR1 and CDR2 from the germline V gene are DFQATT and SNEGSKA (reference sequence). Trimming removed 3 bases at V and 0 bases at J, with 11 bases between. This CDR3 reads CSARSREMNTEAFF. CDR3 sequence (DNA): TGCAGTGCTAGGTCAAGGGAGATGAACACTGAAGCTTTCTTT.

This clonotype was observed many times. One junction end does not reproduce the germline sequence, and a read error may be involved. CDR3 sequence: CASSIAGRTDTQYF. DNA for the CDR3: TGTGCCAGCAGTATAGCGGGAAGGACAGATACGCAGTATTTT. The chain carries TRBV12-3 or TRBV12-4 and TRBJ2-3; 8 bases agree with TRBD2. CDR3 length equals 14 residues.

The V call is TRBV24-1, the J call TRBJ2-2; no clear D. The germline CDR1 and CDR2 sequences are KGHDR and SFDVKD. This CDR3 has 15 amino acids. Trimming removed 3 bases from V and 4 bases from J, with 11 bases in between. The CDR3 here is CATSDIYNPTGELFF. Here the CDR3 DNA reads TGTGCCACCAGTGATATTTACAATCCCACCGGGGAGCTGTTTTTT.

This clonotype was observed a handful of times. The chain is built from TRBV24-1 and TRBJ1-2; possible D gene TRBD1, 5 bases. This CDR3 is 15 amino acids long. Per the germline V gene, CDR1 is KGHDR and CDR2 is SFDVKD. With 5 bases removed from V and 7 bases from J, the gap between germline ends came to 19 bases. CDR3 in DNA: TGTGCCACCAGTGGCCCTCTTCAGGGCCAACCTGGCTACACCTTC. Translating gives CATSGPLQGQPGYTF.